Only one count was recorded for the clone carrying this T cell receptor (beta chain). As yet, its antigen is unknown. This specimen comes from a study of T cells in localized non-small cell lung cancer. Study conclusions and caveats: Uninvolved adjacent lung showed the highest T cell clonality, exceeding tumor. Across samples, adjacent lung featured a median roughly 62 of the top 100 tumor clones. Heterogeneity cannot be ruled out, as sequencing used one tumor region only. Longer survival (overall) was linked to higher T cell density in blood.

The CDR3 has 14 amino acids. V lost 3 bases and J 0 bases, leaving 11 bases between the germline ends. Looked up from germline, CDR1 is SQVTM and CDR2 is ANQGSEA. TCRdb keeps only in-frame clones here, not all; method: immunoSEQ multiplex PCR. The sample contains 3,000 or so clones, around 25% of which appear only once. The chain couples TRBV29-1 to TRBJ1-2; D gene unclear. The receptor was isolated from a man aged 35-75 years with stage III lung adenocarcinoma. Sequencing used lung tumor tissue, obtained before any cancer treatment. CDR3 residues: CSVDGESSNYGYTF. CDR3 coding DNA: TGCAGCGTTGATGGGGAAAGTTCTAACTATGGCTACACCTTC. The full variable domain, completed using reference TRBV29-1 and TRBJ1-2, is SAVISQKPSRDICQRGTSLTIQCQVDSQVTMMFWYRQQPGQSLTLIATANQGSEATYESGFVIDKFPISRPNLTFSTLTVSNMSPEDSSIYLCSVDGESSNYGYTFGSGTRLTVV.